This T cell receptor (beta chain) appears in the sequencing data of a study of blood T cell repertoires in COVID-19. Looking at the study overall: The United States, Italy and Spain were the sources of the acute and convalescent COVID-19 samples.

Produced via immunoSEQ multiplex PCR; TCRdb's table is partial and in-frame only. The table has some 200,000 clones, around three quarters seen once. This CDR3 comprises 15 residues. CDR1 and CDR2 from the germline V gene are MGHRA and YSYEKL. After removal of 1 base from V and 6 bases from J, the junction contained 6 bases not matched to a gene. The rearrangement joins TRBV4-1 to TRBJ2-7, with 10 positions matching TRBD1. The receptor was derived from a woman in her seventies with acute or convalescent COVID-19. The source material was peripheral blood. The CDR3 is CASSQGQGAVSEQYV. The CDR3 DNA is TGCGCCAGCAGCCAAGGACAGGGGGCAGTTAGCGAGCAGTACGTC.